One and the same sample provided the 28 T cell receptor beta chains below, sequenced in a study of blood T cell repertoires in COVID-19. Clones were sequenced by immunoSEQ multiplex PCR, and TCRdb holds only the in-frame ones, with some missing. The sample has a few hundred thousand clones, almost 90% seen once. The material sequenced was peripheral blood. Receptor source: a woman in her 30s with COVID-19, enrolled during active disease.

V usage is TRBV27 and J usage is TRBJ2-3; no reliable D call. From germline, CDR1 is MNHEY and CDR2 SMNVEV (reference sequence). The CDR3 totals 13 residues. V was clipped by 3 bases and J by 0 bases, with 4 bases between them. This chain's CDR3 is CASSFLSTDTQYF. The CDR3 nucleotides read TGTGCCAGCAGTTTCCTTAGCACAGATACGCAGTATTTT.

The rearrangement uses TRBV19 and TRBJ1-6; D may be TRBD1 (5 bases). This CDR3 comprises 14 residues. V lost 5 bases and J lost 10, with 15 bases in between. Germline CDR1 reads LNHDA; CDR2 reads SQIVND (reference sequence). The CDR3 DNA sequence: TGTGCCAGTAGTTTAACAGGAGTCGGCTCACCCCTCCACTTT. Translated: CASSLTGVGSPLHF.

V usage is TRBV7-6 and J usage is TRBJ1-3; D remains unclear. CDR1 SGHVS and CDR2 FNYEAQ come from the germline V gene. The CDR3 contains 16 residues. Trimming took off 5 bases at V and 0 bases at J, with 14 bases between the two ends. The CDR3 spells CASSPGSPSSGNTIYF. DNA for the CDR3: TGTGCCAGCAGCCCGGGATCTCCGAGCTCTGGAAACACCATATATTTT. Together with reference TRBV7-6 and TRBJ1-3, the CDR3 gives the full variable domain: GAGVSQSPRYKVTKRGQDVALRCDPISGHVSLYWYRQALGQGPEFLTYFNYEAQQDKSGLPNDRFSAERPEGSISTLTIQRTEQRDSAMYRCASSPGSPSSGNTIYFGEGSWLTVV.

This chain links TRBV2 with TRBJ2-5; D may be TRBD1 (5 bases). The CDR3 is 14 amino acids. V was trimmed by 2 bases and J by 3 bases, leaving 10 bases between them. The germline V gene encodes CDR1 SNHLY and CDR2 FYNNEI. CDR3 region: CASSELGREETQYF. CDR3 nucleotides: TGTGCCAGCAGTGAACTTGGCAGGGAAGAGACCCAGTACTTC.

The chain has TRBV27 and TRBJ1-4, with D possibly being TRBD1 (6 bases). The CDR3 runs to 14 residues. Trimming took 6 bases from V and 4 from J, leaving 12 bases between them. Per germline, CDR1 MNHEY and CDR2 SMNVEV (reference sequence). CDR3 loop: CASREGGYNEKLFF. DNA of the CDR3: TGTGCCAGCAGGGAGGGGGGGTATAATGAAAAACTGTTTTTT.

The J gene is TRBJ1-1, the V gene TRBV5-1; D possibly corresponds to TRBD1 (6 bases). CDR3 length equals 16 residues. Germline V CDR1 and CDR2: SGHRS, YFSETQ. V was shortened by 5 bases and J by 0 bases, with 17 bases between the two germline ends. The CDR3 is CASRDGDRLMNTEAFF. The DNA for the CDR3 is TGCGCCAGCAGGGACGGAGACAGGCTGATGAACACTGAAGCTTTCTTT.

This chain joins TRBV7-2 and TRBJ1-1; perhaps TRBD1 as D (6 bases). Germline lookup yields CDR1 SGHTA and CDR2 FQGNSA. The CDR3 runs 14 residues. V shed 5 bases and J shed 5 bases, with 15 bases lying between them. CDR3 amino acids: CASSGRQAWTEAFF. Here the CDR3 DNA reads TGTGCCAGCAGCGGGAGACAGGCTTGGACTGAAGCTTTCTTT.

CDR3 loop: CASSSGTSGQPQHF. The CDR3 DNA follows: TGTGCCAGCAGTTCAGGCACATCAGGGCAGCCCCAGCATTTT. The chain links TRBV28 to TRBJ1-5; possibly TRBD1 for D (5 bases). V lost 4 bases and J lost 7, with 14 bases in between. The germline CDR1 and CDR2 sequences are MDHEN and SYDVKM. CDR3 length: 14 amino acids.

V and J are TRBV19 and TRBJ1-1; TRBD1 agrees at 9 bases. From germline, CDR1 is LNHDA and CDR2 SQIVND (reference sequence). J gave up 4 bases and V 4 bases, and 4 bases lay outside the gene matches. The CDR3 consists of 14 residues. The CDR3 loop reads CASSTTGGSTEAFF. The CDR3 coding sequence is TGTGCCAGTAGTACGACAGGGGGTTCCACTGAAGCTTTCTTT.

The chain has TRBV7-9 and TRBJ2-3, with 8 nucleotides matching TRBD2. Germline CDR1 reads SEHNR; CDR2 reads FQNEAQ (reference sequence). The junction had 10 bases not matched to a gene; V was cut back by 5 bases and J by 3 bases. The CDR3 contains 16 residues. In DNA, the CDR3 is TGTGCCAGCAGCCCCCAGGGAGCGGGAGAGACAGATACGCAGTATTTT. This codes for CASSPQGAGETDTQYF.

The CDR3 protein is CASSGSQSLYYEQYF. Here the CDR3 DNA reads TGTGCCAGTAGTGGGTCACAGTCCCTTTACTACGAGCAGTACTTC. The chain joins TRBV19 to TRBJ2-7; D is unclear. This CDR3 region has 15 residues. Germline V lookup: CDR1 LNHDA, CDR2 SQIVND (reference sequence). V was shortened by 5 bases and J by 3 bases, with 17 bases between the two germline ends.

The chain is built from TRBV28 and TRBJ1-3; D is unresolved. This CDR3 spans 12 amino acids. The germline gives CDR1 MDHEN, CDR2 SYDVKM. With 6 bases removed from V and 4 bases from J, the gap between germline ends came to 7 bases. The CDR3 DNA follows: TGTGCCAGCAGCGGAGAAGGAAACACCATATATTTT. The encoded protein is CASSGEGNTIYF.

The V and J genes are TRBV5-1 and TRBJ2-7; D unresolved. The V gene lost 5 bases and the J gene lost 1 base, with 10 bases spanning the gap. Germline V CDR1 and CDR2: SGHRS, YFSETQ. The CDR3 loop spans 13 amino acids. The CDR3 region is CASSTRGSYEQYF. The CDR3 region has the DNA TGCGCCAGCAGTACAAGAGGTTCCTACGAGCAGTACTTC.

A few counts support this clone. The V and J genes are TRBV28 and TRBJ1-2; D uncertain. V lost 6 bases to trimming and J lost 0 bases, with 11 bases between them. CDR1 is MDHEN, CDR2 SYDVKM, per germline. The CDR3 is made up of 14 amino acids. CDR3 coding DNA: TGTGCCAGCAGATCCAGACAAACTAACTATGGCTACACCTTC. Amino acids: CASRSRQTNYGYTF.

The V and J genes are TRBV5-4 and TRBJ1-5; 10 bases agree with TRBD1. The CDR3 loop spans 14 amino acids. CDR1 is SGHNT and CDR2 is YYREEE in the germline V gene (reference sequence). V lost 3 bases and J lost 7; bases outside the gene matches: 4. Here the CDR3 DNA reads TGTGCCAGCAGCTCGGACAGGGGGGGCCAGCCCCAGCATTTT. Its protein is CASSSDRGGQPQHF.

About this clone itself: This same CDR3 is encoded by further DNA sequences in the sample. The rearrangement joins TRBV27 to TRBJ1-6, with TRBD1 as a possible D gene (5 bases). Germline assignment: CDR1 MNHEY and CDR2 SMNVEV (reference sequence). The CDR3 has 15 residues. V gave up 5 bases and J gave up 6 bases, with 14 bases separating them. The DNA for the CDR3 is TGTGCCAGCAGTCCCCCGGGGGGACCTAATTCACCCCTCCACTTT. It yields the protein CASSPPGGPNSPLHF.

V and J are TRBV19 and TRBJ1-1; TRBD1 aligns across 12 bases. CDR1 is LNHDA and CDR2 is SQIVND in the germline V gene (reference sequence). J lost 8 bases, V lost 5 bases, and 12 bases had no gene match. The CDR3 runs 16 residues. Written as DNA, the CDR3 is TGTGCCAGTAGTGTGCCGGGACAGGGGGCGCTCAACGAAGCTTTCTTT. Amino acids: CASSVPGQGALNEAFF.

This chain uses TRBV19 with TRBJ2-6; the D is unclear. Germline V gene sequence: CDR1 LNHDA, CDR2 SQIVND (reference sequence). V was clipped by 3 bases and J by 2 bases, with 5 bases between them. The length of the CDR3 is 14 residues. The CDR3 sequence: CASSIATGANVLTF. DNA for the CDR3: TGTGCCAGTAGTATTGCGACTGGGGCCAACGTCCTGACTTTC.

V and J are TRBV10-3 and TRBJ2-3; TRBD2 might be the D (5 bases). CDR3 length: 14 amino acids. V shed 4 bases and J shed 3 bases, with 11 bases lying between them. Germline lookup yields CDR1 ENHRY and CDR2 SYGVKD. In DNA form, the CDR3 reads TGTGCCATCAGTGGACTAAGTGTGACAGATACGCAGTATTTT. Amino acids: CAISGLSVTDTQYF.

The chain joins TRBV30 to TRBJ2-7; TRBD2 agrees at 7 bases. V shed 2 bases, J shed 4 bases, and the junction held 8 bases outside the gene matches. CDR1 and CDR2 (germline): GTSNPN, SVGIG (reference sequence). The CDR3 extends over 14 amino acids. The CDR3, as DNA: TGTGCCTGGAGTTCACCCTTAGCGGGTTACGAGCAGTACTTC. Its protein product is CAWSSPLAGYEQYF.

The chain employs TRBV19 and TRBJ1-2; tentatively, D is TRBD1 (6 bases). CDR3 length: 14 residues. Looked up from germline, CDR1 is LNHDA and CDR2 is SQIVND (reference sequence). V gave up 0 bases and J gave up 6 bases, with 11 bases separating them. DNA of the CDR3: TGTGCCAGTAGTATAGAAAGGGGGAGCGATGGCTACACCTTC. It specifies CASSIERGSDGYTF.

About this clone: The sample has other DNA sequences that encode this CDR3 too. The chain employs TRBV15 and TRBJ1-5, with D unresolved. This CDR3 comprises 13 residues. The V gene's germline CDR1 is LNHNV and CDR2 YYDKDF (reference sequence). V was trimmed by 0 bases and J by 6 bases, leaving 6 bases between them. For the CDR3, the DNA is TGTGCCACCAGCAGAGATCTAGGTCAGCCCCAGCATTTT. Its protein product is CATSRDLGQPQHF.

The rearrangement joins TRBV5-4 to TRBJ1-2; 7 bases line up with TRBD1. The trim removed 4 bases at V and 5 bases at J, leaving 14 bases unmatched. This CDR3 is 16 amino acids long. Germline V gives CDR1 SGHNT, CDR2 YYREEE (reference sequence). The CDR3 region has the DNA TGTGCCAGCAGCGCCATACATCAGGGGGAAGGATATGGCTACACCTTC. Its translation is CASSAIHQGEGYGYTF.

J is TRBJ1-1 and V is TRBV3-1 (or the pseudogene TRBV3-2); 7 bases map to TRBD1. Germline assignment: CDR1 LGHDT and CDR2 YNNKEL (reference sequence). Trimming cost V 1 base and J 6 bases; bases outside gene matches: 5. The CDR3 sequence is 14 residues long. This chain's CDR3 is CASSQGLQGAEAFF. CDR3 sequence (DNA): TGTGCCAGCAGCCAAGGGCTTCAGGGGGCTGAAGCTTTCTTT.

The CDR3 here is CAGQGMENTEAFF. CDR3 nucleotide sequence: TGTGCCGGACAGGGGATGGAGAACACTGAAGCTTTCTTT. The rearrangement links TRBV2 to TRBJ1-1; TRBD1 matches 9 bases. Losses at the gene ends were 11 bases for V and 1 base for J; bases not matched to a gene: 5. This CDR3 has 13 residues. CDR1 SNHLY and CDR2 FYNNEI come from the germline V gene.

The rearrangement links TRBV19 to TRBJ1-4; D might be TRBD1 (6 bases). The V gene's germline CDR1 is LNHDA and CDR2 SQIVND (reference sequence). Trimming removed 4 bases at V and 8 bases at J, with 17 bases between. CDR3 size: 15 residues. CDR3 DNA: TGTGCCAGTAGTACCCCGTCCAAGGGGGTAGAAAAACTGTTTTTT. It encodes CASSTPSKGVEKLFF.

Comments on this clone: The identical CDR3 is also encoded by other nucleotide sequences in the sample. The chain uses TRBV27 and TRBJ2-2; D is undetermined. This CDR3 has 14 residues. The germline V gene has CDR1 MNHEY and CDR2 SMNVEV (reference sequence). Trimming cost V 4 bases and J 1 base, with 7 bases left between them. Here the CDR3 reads CASSSGRNTGELFF. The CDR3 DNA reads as TGTGCCAGCAGTTCTGGTAGGAACACCGGGGAGCTGTTTTTT.

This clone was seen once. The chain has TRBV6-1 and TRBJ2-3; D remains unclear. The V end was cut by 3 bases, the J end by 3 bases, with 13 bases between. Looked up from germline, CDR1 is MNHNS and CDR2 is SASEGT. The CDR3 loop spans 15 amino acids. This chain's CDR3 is CASSESSQWTDTQYF. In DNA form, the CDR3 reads TGTGCCAGCAGTGAGTCCTCTCAGTGGACAGATACGCAGTATTTT.